Listed below are T cell receptor beta chains from one sample, sequenced in a study of spatial heterogeneity in lung cancer. TCRdb redid the calling of the 5' RACE reads with MiXCR, one entry per CDR3 protein. Altogether about 56,000 distinct CDR3 sequences are present, less than 10% being singletons, with the ten largest covering less than 15%. The sample consisted of PBMCs, taken at surgery. These receptors originate from a female donor with early-stage non-small cell lung cancer. The CDR3 runs from the conserved cysteine through the conserved F or W. The D gene is left open where the match is weak. Not every row has a clone size; where given, it reads once, few, many or a size class.

CASSQDSSAGVNNEQFF	TGTGCCAGCAGCCAAGATTCTTCAGCGGGGGTGAACAATGAGCAGTTCTTC	.	TRBV4-2	TRBJ2-1	TRBD2
CASSPGQQETQYF	TGTGCCAGCTCACCCGGACAGCAAGAGACCCAGTACTTC	few	TRBV18	TRBJ2-5	.
CASSLLETGELFF	TGTGCCAGCAGCCTTCTTGAGACCGGGGAGCTGTTTTTT	.	TRBV6-5	TRBJ2-2	.
CASSQDFNREFEKLFF	TGTGCCAGCAGCCAAGACTTCAACAGGGAGTTTGAAAAACTGTTTTTT	many	TRBV4-2	TRBJ1-4	.
CSVRTGVSGNTIYF	TGCAGCGTTCGGACAGGGGTGTCTGGAAACACCATATATTTT	few	TRBV29-1	TRBJ1-3	TRBD1
CASSLTRGYGYTF	TGTGCCAGCAGTTTAACCAGAGGCTATGGCTACACCTTC	.	TRBV28	TRBJ1-2	.
CAFPHGGNTGELFF	TGTGCCTTCCCACATGGGGGCAACACCGGGGAGCTGTTTTTT	.	TRBV7-9	TRBJ2-2	.
CASRSHSGTGELFF	TGTGCCAGCAGATCCCATAGTGGCACCGGGGAGCTGTTTTTT	.	TRBV6-5	TRBJ2-2	.
CASTPRLSVQETQYF	TGTGCCAGCACCCCCAGGCTATCGGTACAAGAGACCCAGTACTTC	many	TRBV3-1	TRBJ2-5	.
CASSEFTDTQYF	TGTGCCAGCAGTGAATTTACAGATACGCAGTATTTT	few	TRBV25-1	TRBJ2-3	.
CASTWGTRGRADNEQFF	TGTGCCAGCACTTGGGGGACTCGCGGGAGGGCTGACAATGAGCAGTTCTTC	.	TRBV2	TRBJ2-1	TRBD2
CASSEGTSPYNEQFF	TGTGCCAGCAGCGAAGGGACCAGCCCATACAATGAGCAGTTCTTC	few	TRBV7-2	TRBJ2-1	.
CASSSTGTASGANVLTF	TGTGCCAGCAGTTCTACGGGGACAGCCTCTGGGGCCAACGTCCTGACTTTC	.	TRBV6-5	TRBJ2-6	TRBD1
CASSSGTGGSDSPLHF	TGCGCCAGCAGCTCCGGGACAGGGGGTTCGGATTCACCCCTCCACTTT	many	TRBV5-1	TRBJ1-6	TRBD1
CASSLAAGGFQETQYF	TGTGCCAGCAGCTTAGCAGCGGGGGGGTTCCAAGAGACCCAGTACTTC	many	TRBV11-2	TRBJ2-5	TRBD2
CASSPSENEQYF	TGTGCCAGCAGCCCGTCCGAGAACGAGCAGTACTTC	.	TRBV11-2	TRBJ2-7	.
CASSAGTTVYNEQFF	TGTGCCAGCAGCGCAGGGACGACGGTCTACAATGAGCAGTTCTTC	many	TRBV11-3	TRBJ2-1	.
CASSQVTDTQYF	TGTGCCAGCAGCCAAGTAACGGATACGCAGTATTTT	few	TRBV3-1	TRBJ2-3	.
CASSLPDRERSEQYF	TGTGCCAGCAGTCTACCGGACAGGGAAAGGAGCGAGCAGTACTTC	few	TRBV28	TRBJ2-7	TRBD1
CASSQEGWSQPQHF	TGTGCCAGCAGCCAAGAGGGTTGGAGTCAGCCCCAGCATTTT	.	TRBV11-2	TRBJ1-5	.
CASSLVFAQSTDTQYF	TGCGCCAGCAGCTTGGTTTTTGCGCAGAGCACAGATACGCAGTATTTT	.	TRBV5-1	TRBJ2-3	.
CSARDRGASDTQYF	TGCAGTGCTAGGGACAGGGGGGCTTCAGATACGCAGTATTTT	many	TRBV20-1	TRBJ2-3	TRBD1
CAGQGSVGPRGELFF	TGTGCCGGGCAGGGTTCGGTTGGCCCCCGCGGGGAGCTGTTTTTT	many	TRBV2	TRBJ2-2	.
CASSLVTGTNTEAFF	TGCGCCAGCAGCTTGGTGACGGGGACGAACACTGAAGCTTTCTTT	few	TRBV5-1	TRBJ1-1	.
CASSLGALDYGYTF	TGTGCCAGTAGCCTCGGCGCGCTAGACTATGGCTACACCTTC	.	TRBV19	TRBJ1-2	.
CASSRDPENTEAFF	TGCGCCAGCAGCAGGGACCCAGAGAACACTGAAGCTTTCTTT	medium-sized	TRBV5-1	TRBJ1-1	.
CASSFLSGTDNEQFF	TGTGCCAGCAGCTTTCTCAGCGGGACCGACAATGAGCAGTTCTTC	many	TRBV5-6	TRBJ2-1	TRBD2
CASSSRLIFQFF	TGTGCCAGCAGCTCCCGACTGATTTTTCAGTTCTTC	.	TRBV28	TRBJ2-1	.
CASSTLILAGGQTDTQYF	TGTGCCAGCAGTACCCTTATACTAGCGGGGGGCCAGACAGATACGCAGTATTTT	many	TRBV5-4	TRBJ2-3	TRBD2